This T cell receptor beta chain was captured in a study of vaccination effects on CD4 cells after COVID-19. From germline, CDR1 is SGHTA and CDR2 FQGNSA. The V gene end was trimmed by 2 bases and the J gene end by 10 bases; junction bases not matched to a gene: 7. This CDR3 has 14 amino acids. Comment on this clone: Its antigen is unknown.

This table comes from immunoSEQ multiplex PCR, and its TCRdb copy is limited to in-frame clones, with some not included. The profile shows around 37,000 clones, around 73% of them singletons. The ViraFEST assay expanded antigen-specific CD4+ T cells with viral peptide pools before sequencing. Following a roughly ten-day culture, CD4+ T cells were purified. The person had a PCR-confirmed SARS-CoV-2 infection during March to December 2020. J is TRBJ2-1 and V is TRBV7-2; 8 bases align to TRBD2. The clonotype originates from a human donor who had a prior SARS-CoV-2 infection. This sample comprised CD4+ T cells from PBMCs cultured with a peptide pool, obtained before COVID-19 vaccination. The CDR3 region has the DNA TGTGCCAGCAGCTTATACGGGGGGGCCTGGGAGCAGTTCTTC. Its protein product is CASSLYGGAWEQFF.